The 29 T cell receptor beta chains below come from one sample, sequenced in a study of blood T cell repertoires in COVID-19. Clones were read by immunoSEQ multiplex PCR, and TCRdb kept only the in-frame ones, dropping some. The data contain approximately 150,000 clones, approximately 87% of them singletons. The sample consisted of peripheral blood. The receptors originated from a man aged 65 to 85 with active COVID-19.

The V call is TRBV29-1, the J call TRBJ2-7, with 9 bases matching TRBD1. This CDR3 is 14 amino acids long. Trimming removed 7 bases from V and 3 bases from J; junction bases left unmatched: 10. Looked up from germline, CDR1 is SQVTM and CDR2 is ANQGSEA. The CDR3, as DNA: TGCAGCGCATTGGGGGGACAGGGCCACTACGAGCAGTACTTC. Protein product: CSALGGQGHYEQYF.

This clone was picked up a small number of times. The V gene is TRBV28, the J gene TRBJ1-4; possibly TRBD1 for D (5 bases). Germline V gives CDR1 MDHEN, CDR2 SYDVKM. The CDR3 is made up of 15 amino acids. V was clipped by 4 bases and J by 6 bases, with 15 bases between them. The DNA of the CDR3 is TGTGCCAGCAGTTACTCAGGGCCGGGAGATGAAAAACTGTTTTTT. This translates into CASSYSGPGDEKLFF.

This sequence joins TRBV10-2 and TRBJ1-1; D gene unclear. There are 14 residues in the CDR3. The V end lost 8 bases, the J end lost 1 base, and 14 bases lay between the germline ends. Germline V CDR1 and CDR2: WSHSY, SAAADI. The CDR3 bases are TGCGCCAGCTCCCCCGGGAGGGCGAACACTGAAGCTTTCTTT. It specifies CASSPGRANTEAFF.

This chain connects TRBV6-2 or TRBV6-3 to TRBJ2-1, with 10 nucleotides matching TRBD2. Germline V gene lookup returns CDR1 MNHEY and CDR2 SVGEGT. The CDR3 has 17 amino acids. The J segment lost 7 bases and the V segment lost 2 bases, leaving 11 bases of the junction unmatched. Here the CDR3 reads CASSYRVSGRVLNEQFF. The CDR3, as DNA: TGTGCCAGCAGTTACCGGGTGAGCGGGAGGGTGTTGAATGAGCAGTTCTTC.

The V call is TRBV12-5, the J call TRBJ2-2; unclear D gene. V lost 5 bases to trimming and J lost 1 base, with 14 bases between them. CDR3 length: 16 amino acids. CDR1 is LGHNT, CDR2 FRNRAP, per germline. CDR3 sequence (DNA): TGTGCTAGTGGTACCCAGACAACAATGAACACCGGGGAGCTGTTTTTT. Its protein is CASGTQTTMNTGELFF.

The rearrangement uses TRBV18 and TRBJ2-3; the match to TRBD2 covers 11 bases. Germline loops: CDR1 KGHSH, CDR2 LQKENI. This CDR3 comprises 15 residues. V trimming: 1 base; J trimming: 5 bases; junction bases outside the gene matches: 2. In nucleotides, the CDR3 is TGTGCCAGCTCACCACTAGCGGGAGGGGGAGATACGCAGTATTTT. It translates to CASSPLAGGGDTQYF.

This chain uses TRBV12-3 or TRBV12-4 with TRBJ2-5; 7 bases fit TRBD2. Trimming took 4 bases from V and 3 from J; bases not matched to a gene: 2. There are 13 residues in the CDR3. Here the CDR3 reads CASSSGLEETQYF. CDR3 nucleotide sequence: TGTGCCAGCAGTTCCGGACTAGAAGAGACCCAGTACTTC.

This clone was picked up one time. V usage is TRBV5-4 and J usage is TRBJ2-7; 7 nucleotides line up with TRBD1. The CDR3 has 14 amino acids. V was clipped by 6 bases and J by 12 bases; unmatched bases: 18. CDR1 and CDR2 from the germline V gene are SGHNT and YYREEE (reference sequence). CDR3 nucleotide sequence: TGTGCCAGCATGACAGGGTCGAAGGCGGGTCCGATGTACTTC. Encoded protein: CASMTGSKAGPMYF.

The genes are TRBV5-5 and TRBJ2-1; 9 bases align to TRBD2. Germline loops: CDR1 SGHKS, CDR2 YYEKEE (reference sequence). CDR3 length: 14 residues. With 2 bases clipped from V and 7 bases from J, the junction kept 4 bases outside the gene matches. This CDR3 reads CASSFPSGVNEQFF. As DNA, the CDR3 is TGTGCCAGCAGCTTCCCTAGCGGGGTTAATGAGCAGTTCTTC.

The V and J genes are TRBV2 and TRBJ1-1, with D maybe TRBD1 (6 bases). V was cut by 3 bases and J by 6 bases, with 11 bases left in between. From germline, CDR1 is SNHLY and CDR2 FYNNEI. The CDR3 length is 13 residues. CDR3 protein: CASSERGRAEAFF. The CDR3 coding sequence is TGTGCCAGCAGTGAGAGGGGGAGGGCTGAAGCTTTCTTT.

The V and J genes are TRBV6-5 and TRBJ1-2; D gene ambiguous. V lost 5 bases and J lost 2, with 12 bases in between. Germline V gene data show CDR1 as MNHEY and CDR2 as SVGAGI. There are 14 residues in the CDR3. Written as DNA, the CDR3 is TGTGCCAGCAGTCCCCACAGCCAGAACTATGGCTACACCTTC. It specifies CASSPHSQNYGYTF.

This chain joins TRBV28 and TRBJ1-1; 10 nucleotides align to TRBD1. This CDR3 spans 15 amino acids. The germline gives CDR1 MDHEN, CDR2 SYDVKM. Unmatched junction bases numbered 8, after V lost 6 bases and J lost 4 bases. As DNA, the CDR3 is TGTGCCAGCAGACCGATCGGGACAGGGGCCACTGAAGCTTTCTTT. Amino acid sequence: CASRPIGTGATEAFF.

The chain joins TRBV5-4 to TRBJ2-4, with TRBD1 matching over 9 bases. V gave up 4 bases and J gave up 8 bases; unmatched junction bases: 16. Germline V lookup: CDR1 SGHNT, CDR2 YYREEE (reference sequence). There are 17 residues in the CDR3. The CDR3, as DNA: TGTGCCAGCAGCCCCAACCCGGGACAGGGAATAATGGACATTCAGTACTTC. The encoded protein is CASSPNPGQGIMDIQYF. Using reference TRBV5-4 and TRBJ2-4 for the parts outside the CDR3, the full variable domain is ETGVTQSPTHLIKTRGQQVTLRCSSQSGHNTVSWYQQALGQGPQFIFQYYREEENGRGNFPPRFSGLQFPNYSSELNVNALELDDSALYLCASSPNPGQGIMDIQYFGAGTRLSVL.

This clone is a singleton in its sample. The rearrangement joins TRBV5-4 to TRBJ2-2; 12 nucleotides agree with TRBD2. This CDR3 has 16 amino acids. Germline V gene sequence: CDR1 SGHNT, CDR2 YYREEE (reference sequence). V lost 6 bases, J lost 6 bases, and 9 bases stayed unmatched. In DNA form, the CDR3 reads TGTGCCAGCACCCACCGGACTAGCGGGACTGCCGGGGAGCTGTTTTTT. Translation gives CASTHRTSGTAGELFF.

This rearrangement joins TRBV7-9 to TRBJ2-6; D gene ambiguous. Germline lookup yields CDR1 SEHNR and CDR2 FQNEAQ (reference sequence). This CDR3 spans 14 amino acids. V was shortened by 6 bases and J by 5 bases, with 11 bases between the two germline ends. CDR3 in amino acids: CASRSARWANVLTF. The CDR3 nucleotides are TGTGCCAGCAGATCCGCGAGGTGGGCCAACGTCCTGACTTTC.

J is TRBJ2-5 and V is TRBV10-1; D is perhaps TRBD1 (6 bases). CDR1 is WNHNN, CDR2 SYGVQD, per germline (reference sequence). The CDR3 is made up of 15 amino acids. The V end lost 6 bases, the J end lost 5 bases, and 19 bases lay between the germline ends. CDR3 region: CASSSRRGEWETQYF. The CDR3 region has the DNA TGCGCCAGCAGCTCCCGCAGGGGCGAGTGGGAGACCCAGTACTTC.

This clone was observed once. The V call is TRBV2, the J call TRBJ2-5; 9 nucleotides line up with TRBD2. V was clipped by 3 bases and J by 5 bases; unmatched bases: 13. Germline CDR1 and CDR2: SNHLY and FYNNEI. This CDR3 spans 17 amino acids. This chain's CDR3 is CASSDAAAGGPNETQYF. CDR3 in DNA: TGTGCCAGCAGTGATGCGGCTGCGGGAGGGCCCAACGAGACCCAGTACTTC. Looking up the rest from reference TRBV2 and TRBJ2-5 gives the full variable domain: EPEVTQTPSHQVTQMGQEVILRCVPISNHLYFYWYRQILGQKVEFLVSFYNNEISEKSEIFDDQFSVERPDGSNFTLKIRSTKLEDSAMYFCASSDAAAGGPNETQYFGPGTRLLVL.

The rearrangement uses TRBV27 and TRBJ2-7; 8 bases match TRBD2. The length of the CDR3 is 13 residues. Germline V lookup: CDR1 MNHEY, CDR2 SMNVEV (reference sequence). V gave up 4 bases and J gave up 5 bases; unmatched junction bases: 4. The CDR3 protein is CASSYAGGHEQYF. CDR3 in DNA: TGTGCCAGCAGTTACGCGGGGGGCCACGAGCAGTACTTC.

The chain couples TRBV6-5 to TRBJ1-1; 10 bases are shared with TRBD1. This CDR3 is built from 11 residues. CDR1 and CDR2 from the germline V gene are MNHEY and SVGAGI. V gave up 8 bases and J gave up 10 bases; unmatched junction bases: 4. CDR3 in amino acids: CASRTGGSAFF. The CDR3 nucleotides are TGTGCCAGCCGGACAGGGGGTTCAGCTTTCTTT.

The chain employs TRBV9 and TRBJ2-1; TRBD1 is a possible D gene (5 bases). V was cut by 4 bases and J by 7 bases, with 12 bases left in between. The germline V gene has CDR1 SGDLS and CDR2 YYNGEE. The CDR3 is 13 amino acids. The CDR3, as DNA: TGTGCCAGCAGCCCCATTAACAGGAATGAGCAGTTCTTC. It yields the protein CASSPINRNEQFF.

The V and J genes are TRBV27 and TRBJ1-5, with 11 bases that match TRBD1. V dropped 3 bases and J dropped 4; count of bases not matched to a gene: 5. CDR1 and CDR2 (germline): MNHEY, SMNVEV (reference sequence). This CDR3 is built from 16 residues. Here the CDR3 DNA reads TGTGCCAGCAGTTTGAAGGGACAGGGGGGGAATCAGCCCCAGCATTTT. Protein: CASSLKGQGGNQPQHF.

The J gene is TRBJ2-7, the V gene TRBV27, with 7 nucleotides matching TRBD2. Unmatched junction bases numbered 8, after V lost 3 bases and J lost 6 bases. Looked up from germline, CDR1 is MNHEY and CDR2 is SMNVEV (reference sequence). This CDR3 has 14 amino acids. The CDR3 DNA is TGTGCCAGCAGTTTTCGGCTAGCGGAGGGCGAGCAGTACTTC. Translated: CASSFRLAEGEQYF.

The chain combines TRBV7-2 with TRBJ1-5, with D perhaps matching TRBD1 (6 bases). V was trimmed by 3 bases and J by 6 bases, leaving 18 bases between them. The CDR3 runs to 16 residues. Germline V lookup: CDR1 SGHTA, CDR2 FQGNSA. The DNA for the CDR3 is TGTGCCAGCAGCTTGGGGGCCCCTTTTCAGGGTCAGCCCCAGCATTTT. Translation: CASSLGAPFQGQPQHF. The full variable domain, its missing parts supplied by reference TRBV7-2 and TRBJ1-5, is GAGVSQSPSNKVTEKGKDVELRCDPISGHTALYWYRQSLGQGLEFLIYFQGNSAPDKSGLPSDRFSAERTGGSVSTLTIQRTQQEDSAVYLCASSLGAPFQGQPQHFGDGTRLSIL.

The chain joins TRBV7-2 to TRBJ1-5; no definite D call. The germline CDR1 and CDR2 sequences are SGHTA and FQGNSA. V was trimmed by 5 bases and J by 3 bases, leaving 14 bases between them. The CDR3 covers 15 residues. The CDR3 region has the DNA TGTGCCAGCAGCCTAGGCGAGATTTTCAATCAGCCCCAGCATTTT. It codes for CASSLGEIFNQPQHF.

The chain has TRBV18 and TRBJ1-5; tentatively, D is TRBD1 (6 bases). Trimming cost V 2 bases and J 7 bases, with 12 bases left between them. Looked up from germline, CDR1 is KGHSH and CDR2 is LQKENI. The CDR3 sequence is 14 residues long. For the CDR3, the DNA is TGTGCCAGCTCACCAGGGGACATAGGACAGCCCCAGCATTTT. It translates to CASSPGDIGQPQHF. Drawing the rest from reference TRBV18 and TRBJ1-5, the complete variable domain is NAGVMQNPRHLVRRRGQEARLRCSPMKGHSHVYWYRQLPEEGLKFMVYLQKENIIDESGMPKERFSAEFPKEGPSILRIQQVVRGDSAAYFCASSPGDIGQPQHFGDGTRLSIL.

The chain carries TRBV6-7 and TRBJ1-5; 7 bases line up with TRBD1. TRBV6-7 is noted as an ORF with a role that remains uncertain. This CDR3 has 17 amino acids. Germline trimming cut 7 bases from V and 3 bases from J; bases unmatched to any gene: 15. CDR3: CASTDSRDRAPNQPQHF. CDR3 bases: TGTGCCAGCACCGATTCCCGGGACAGAGCTCCCAATCAGCCCCAGCATTTT.

This clone came up a few times. The chain combines TRBV7-9 with TRBJ2-6; D possibly corresponds to TRBD1 (6 bases). Per germline, CDR1 SEHNR and CDR2 FQNEAQ (reference sequence). V lost 5 bases and J lost 10, with 18 bases in between. There are 15 residues in the CDR3. The CDR3 loop is CASSLRQEGRNVLTF. The CDR3 bases are TGTGCCAGCAGCCTTCGACAGGAAGGTCGGAACGTCCTGACTTTC. The variable domain in full, with the rest retrieved from reference TRBV7-9 and TRBJ2-6, is DTGVSQNPRHKITKRGQNVTFRCDPISEHNRLYWYRQTLGQGPEFLTYFQNEAQLEKSRLLSDRFSAERPKGSFSTLEIQRTEQGDSAMYLCASSLRQEGRNVLTFGAGSRLTVL.

Here the CDR3 DNA reads TGTGCCAGCATTCGCGACAGGGAGGTATCCTACGAGCAGTACTTC. It encodes CASIRDREVSYEQYF. The rearrangement uses TRBV2 and TRBJ2-7; TRBD1 might be the D (7 bases). V gave up 7 bases and J gave up 1 base, with 17 bases separating them. This CDR3 region has 15 residues. Germline CDR1 is SNHLY and CDR2 is FYNNEI.

This chain links TRBV5-4 with TRBJ2-5; 11 bases match TRBD1. Germline V gene data show CDR1 as SGHNT and CDR2 as YYREEE (reference sequence). V was pared by 0 bases and J by 2 bases, with 3 bases of the junction left unmatched. The CDR3 runs to 16 residues. The DNA of the CDR3 is TGTGCCAGCAGCTTGGGGACAGGGGGCTTTCAAGAGACCCAGTACTTC. The encoded protein is CASSLGTGGFQETQYF.